This entry is about one T cell receptor beta chain. Its antigen remains unknown. PCR used 60 Vbeta primers and 13 Jbeta primers. TCRdb's copy holds only in-frame clones and misses some; the assay was immunoSEQ multiplex PCR. The sample includes some 75,000 clones. This record comes from a study of cytomegalovirus exposure and HLA in healthy donors. The CDR3 is 14 residues long. Trimming at V came to 3 bases and at J to 3 bases, leaving 4 bases not matched to a gene. The germline CDR1 and CDR2 sequences are SNHLY and FYNNEI. Study results and caveats: Further analysis, carried out later, found HLA-associated TCR beta chains more clonally expanded than equally common other chains.

The clonotype comes from a boy aged 10-17 years in good health and CMV-seronegative. Sequencing was done on a sample of PBMCs. The J gene is TRBJ1-2, the V gene TRBV2, with TRBD1 matching 7 bases. The CDR3 sequence is CASSDQQGYYGYTF. The CDR3 region has the DNA TGTGCCAGCAGTGATCAACAGGGGTACTATGGCTACACCTTC.